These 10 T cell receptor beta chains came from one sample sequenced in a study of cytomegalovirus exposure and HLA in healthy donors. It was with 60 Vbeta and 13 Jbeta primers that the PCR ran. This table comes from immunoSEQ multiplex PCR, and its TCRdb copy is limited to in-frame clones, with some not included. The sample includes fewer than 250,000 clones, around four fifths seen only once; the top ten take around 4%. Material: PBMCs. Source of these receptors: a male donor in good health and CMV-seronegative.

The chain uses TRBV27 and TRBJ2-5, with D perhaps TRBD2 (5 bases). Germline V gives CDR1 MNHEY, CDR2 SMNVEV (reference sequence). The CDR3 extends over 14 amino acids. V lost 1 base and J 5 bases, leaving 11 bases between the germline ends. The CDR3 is CASSLLASRETQYF. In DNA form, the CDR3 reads TGTGCCAGCAGTTTATTGGCTAGCAGGGAGACCCAGTACTTC.

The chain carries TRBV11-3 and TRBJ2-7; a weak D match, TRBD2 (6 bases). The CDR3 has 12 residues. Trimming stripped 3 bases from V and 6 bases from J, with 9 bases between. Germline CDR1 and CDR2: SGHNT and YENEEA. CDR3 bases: TGTGCCAGCAGCTTCGCCGGGGGCGAGCAGTACTTC. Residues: CASSFAGGEQYF.

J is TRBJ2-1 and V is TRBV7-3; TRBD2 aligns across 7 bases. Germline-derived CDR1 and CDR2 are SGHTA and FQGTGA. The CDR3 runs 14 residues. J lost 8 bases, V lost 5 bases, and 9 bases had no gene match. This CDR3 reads CASSPGGLGDEQFF. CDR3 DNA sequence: TGTGCCAGCAGCCCGGGGGGTCTGGGGGATGAGCAGTTCTTC.

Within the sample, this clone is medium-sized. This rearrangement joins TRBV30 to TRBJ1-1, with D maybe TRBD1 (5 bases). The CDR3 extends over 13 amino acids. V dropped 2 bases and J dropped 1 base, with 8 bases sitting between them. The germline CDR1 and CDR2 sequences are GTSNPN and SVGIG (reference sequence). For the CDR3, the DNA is TGTGCCTGGAGTATCCAGGGGAACACTGAAGCTTTCTTT. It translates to CAWSIQGNTEAFF.

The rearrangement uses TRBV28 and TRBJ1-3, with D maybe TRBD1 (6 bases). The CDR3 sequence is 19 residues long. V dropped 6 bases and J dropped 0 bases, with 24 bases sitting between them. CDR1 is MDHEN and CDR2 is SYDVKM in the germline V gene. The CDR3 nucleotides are TGTGCCAGCAGGGCTCCTCGCGGGTCAGGGGCCAACTCTGGAAACACCATATATTTT. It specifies CASRAPRGSGANSGNTIYF.

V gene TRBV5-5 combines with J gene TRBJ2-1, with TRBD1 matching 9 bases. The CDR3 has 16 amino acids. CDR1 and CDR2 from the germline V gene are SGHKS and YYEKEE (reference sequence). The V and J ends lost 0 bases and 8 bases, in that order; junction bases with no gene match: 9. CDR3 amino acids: CASSLGGTGKEDEQFF. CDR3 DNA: TGTGCCAGCAGCTTGGGGGGGACAGGGAAGGAAGATGAGCAGTTCTTC. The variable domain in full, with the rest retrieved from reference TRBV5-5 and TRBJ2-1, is DAGVTQSPTHLIKTRGQQVTLRCSPISGHKSVSWYQQVLGQGPQFIFQYYEKEERGRGNFPDRFSARQFPNYSSELNVNALLLGDSALYLCASSLGGTGKEDEQFFGPGTRLTVL.

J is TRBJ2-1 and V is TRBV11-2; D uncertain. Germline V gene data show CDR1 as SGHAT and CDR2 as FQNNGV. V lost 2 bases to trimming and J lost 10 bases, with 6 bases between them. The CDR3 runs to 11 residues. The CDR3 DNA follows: TGTGCCAGCAGCTTACTGGCCGAGCAGTTCTTC. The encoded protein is CASSLLAEQFF.

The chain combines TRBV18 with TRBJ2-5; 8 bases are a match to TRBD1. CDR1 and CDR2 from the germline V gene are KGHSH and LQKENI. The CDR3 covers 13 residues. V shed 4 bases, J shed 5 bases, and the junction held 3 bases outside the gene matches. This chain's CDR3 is CASSRQGIETQYF. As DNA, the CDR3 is TGTGCCAGCTCACGACAGGGGATTGAGACCCAGTACTTC.

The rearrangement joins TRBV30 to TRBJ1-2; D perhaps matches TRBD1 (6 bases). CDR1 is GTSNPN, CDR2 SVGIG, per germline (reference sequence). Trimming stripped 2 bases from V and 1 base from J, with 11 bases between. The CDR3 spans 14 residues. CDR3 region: CAWSRGQINYGYTF. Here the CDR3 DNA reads TGTGCCTGGAGTCGAGGACAGATTAACTATGGCTACACCTTC.

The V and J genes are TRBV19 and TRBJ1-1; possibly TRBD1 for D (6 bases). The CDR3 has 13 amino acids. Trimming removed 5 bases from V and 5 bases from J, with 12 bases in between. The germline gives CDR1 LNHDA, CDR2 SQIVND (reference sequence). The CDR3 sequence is CASSSDRGTEAFF. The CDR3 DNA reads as TGTGCCAGTAGTTCGGACAGAGGGACTGAAGCTTTCTTT.